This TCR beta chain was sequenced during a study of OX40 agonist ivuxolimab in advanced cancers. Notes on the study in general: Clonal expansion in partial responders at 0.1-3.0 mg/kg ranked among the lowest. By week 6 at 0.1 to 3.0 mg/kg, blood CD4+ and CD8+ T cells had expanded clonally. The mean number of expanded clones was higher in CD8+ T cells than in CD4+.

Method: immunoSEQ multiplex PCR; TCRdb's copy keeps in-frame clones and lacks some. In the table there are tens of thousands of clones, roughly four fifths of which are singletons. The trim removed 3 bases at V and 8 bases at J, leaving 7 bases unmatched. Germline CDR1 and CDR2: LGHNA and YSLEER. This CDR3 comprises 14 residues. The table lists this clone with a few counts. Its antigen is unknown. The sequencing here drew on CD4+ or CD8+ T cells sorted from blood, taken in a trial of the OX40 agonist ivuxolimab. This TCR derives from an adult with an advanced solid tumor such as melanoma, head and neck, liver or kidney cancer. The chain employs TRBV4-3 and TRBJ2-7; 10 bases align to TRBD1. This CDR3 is CASSQGQGSNQQYF. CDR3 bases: TGCGCCAGCAGCCAGGGACAGGGGTCGAATCAGCAGTACTTC.